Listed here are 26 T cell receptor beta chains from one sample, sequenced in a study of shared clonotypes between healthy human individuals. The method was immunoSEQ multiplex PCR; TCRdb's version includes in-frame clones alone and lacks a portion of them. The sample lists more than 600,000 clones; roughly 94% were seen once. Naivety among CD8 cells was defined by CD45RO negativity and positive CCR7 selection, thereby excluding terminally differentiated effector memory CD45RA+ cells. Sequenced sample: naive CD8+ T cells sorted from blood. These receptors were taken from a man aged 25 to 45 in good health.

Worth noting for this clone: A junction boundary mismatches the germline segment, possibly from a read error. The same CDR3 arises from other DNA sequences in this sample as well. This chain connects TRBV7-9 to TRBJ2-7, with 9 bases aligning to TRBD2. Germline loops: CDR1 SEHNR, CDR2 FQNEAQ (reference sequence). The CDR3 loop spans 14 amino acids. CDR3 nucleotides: TGTGCCAGCAGCCTAGCGGGGACGCCCTACGAGCAGTACTTC. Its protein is CASSLAGTPYEQYF.

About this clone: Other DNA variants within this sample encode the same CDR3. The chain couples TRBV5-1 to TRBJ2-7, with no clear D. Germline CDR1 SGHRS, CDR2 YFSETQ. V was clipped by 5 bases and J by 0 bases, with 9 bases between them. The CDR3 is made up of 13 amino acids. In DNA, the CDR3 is TGCGCCAGCAGATCCATAGCCTCCTACGAGCAGTACTTC. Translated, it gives CASRSIASYEQYF.

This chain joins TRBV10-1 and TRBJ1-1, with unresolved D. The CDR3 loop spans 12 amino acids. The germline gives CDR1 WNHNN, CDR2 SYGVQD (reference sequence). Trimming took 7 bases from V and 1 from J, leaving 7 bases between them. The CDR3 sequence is CASTGKNTEAFF. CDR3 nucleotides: TGCGCCAGCACAGGTAAGAACACTGAAGCTTTCTTT.

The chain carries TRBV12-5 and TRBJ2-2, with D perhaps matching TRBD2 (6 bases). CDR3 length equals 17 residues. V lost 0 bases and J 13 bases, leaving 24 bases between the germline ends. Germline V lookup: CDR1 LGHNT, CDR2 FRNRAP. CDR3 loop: CASGLVRREVFPVVLFF. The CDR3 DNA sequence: TGTGCTAGTGGTTTGGTTCGCAGGGAGGTCTTCCCGGTCGTGCTGTTTTTT.

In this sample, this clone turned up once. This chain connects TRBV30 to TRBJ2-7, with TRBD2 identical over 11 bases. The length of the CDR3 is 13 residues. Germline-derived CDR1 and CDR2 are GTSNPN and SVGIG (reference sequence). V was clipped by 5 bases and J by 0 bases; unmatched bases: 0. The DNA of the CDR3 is TGTGCCTGGCTAGCGGGAGGCTCCTACGAGCAGTACTTC. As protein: CAWLAGGSYEQYF.

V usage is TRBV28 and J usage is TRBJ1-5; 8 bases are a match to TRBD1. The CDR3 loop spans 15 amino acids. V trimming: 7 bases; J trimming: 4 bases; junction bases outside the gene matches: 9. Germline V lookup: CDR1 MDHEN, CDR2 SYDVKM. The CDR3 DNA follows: TGTGCCAGCAAGGAACAGGGGGTGATTAATCAGCCCCAGCATTTT. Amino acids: CASKEQGVINQPQHF.

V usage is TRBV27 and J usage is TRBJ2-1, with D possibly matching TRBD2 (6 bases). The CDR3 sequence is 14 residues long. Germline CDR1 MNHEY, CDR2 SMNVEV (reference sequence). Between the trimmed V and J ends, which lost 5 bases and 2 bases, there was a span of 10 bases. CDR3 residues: CASSDGSTYNEQFF. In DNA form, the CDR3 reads TGTGCCAGCAGTGACGGGAGTACCTACAATGAGCAGTTCTTC.

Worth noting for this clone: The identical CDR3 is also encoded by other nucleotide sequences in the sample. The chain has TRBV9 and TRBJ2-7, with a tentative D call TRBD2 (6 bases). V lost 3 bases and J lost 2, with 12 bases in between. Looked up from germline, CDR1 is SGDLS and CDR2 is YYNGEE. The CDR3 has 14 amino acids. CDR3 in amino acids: CASSAGTSPYEQYF. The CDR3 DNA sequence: TGTGCCAGCAGCGCCGGGACTTCTCCCTACGAGCAGTACTTC.

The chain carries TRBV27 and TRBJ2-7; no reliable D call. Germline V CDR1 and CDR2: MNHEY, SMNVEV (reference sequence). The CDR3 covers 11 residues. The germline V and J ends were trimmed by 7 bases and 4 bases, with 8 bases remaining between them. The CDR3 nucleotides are TGTGCCAGCAAAATTGGGTACGAGCAGTACTTC. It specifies CASKIGYEQYF.

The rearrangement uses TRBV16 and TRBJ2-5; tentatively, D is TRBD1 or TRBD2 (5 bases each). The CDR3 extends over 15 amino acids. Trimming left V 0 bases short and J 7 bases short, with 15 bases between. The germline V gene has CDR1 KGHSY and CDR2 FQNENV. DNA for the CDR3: TGTGCCAGCAGCCAATCCTGGGGAGAAAGGGGGACCCAGTACTTC. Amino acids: CASSQSWGERGTQYF.

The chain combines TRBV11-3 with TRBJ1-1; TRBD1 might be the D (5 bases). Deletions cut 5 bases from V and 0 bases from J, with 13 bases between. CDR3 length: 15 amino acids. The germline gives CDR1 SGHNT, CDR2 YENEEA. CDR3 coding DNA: TGTGCCAGCAGCCAGGGCGGGACCATGAACACTGAAGCTTTCTTT. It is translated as CASSQGGTMNTEAFF. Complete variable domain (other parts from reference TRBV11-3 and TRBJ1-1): EAGVVQSPRYKIIEKKQPVAFWCNPISGHNTLYWYLQNLGQGPELLIRYENEEAVDDSQLPKDRFSAERLKGVDSTLKIQPAELGDSAVYLCASSQGGTMNTEAFFGQGTRLTVV.

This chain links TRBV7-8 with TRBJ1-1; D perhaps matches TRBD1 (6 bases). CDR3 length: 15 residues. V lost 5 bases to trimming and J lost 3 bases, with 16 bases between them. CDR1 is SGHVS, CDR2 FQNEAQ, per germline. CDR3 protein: CASSDTTGPHTEAFF. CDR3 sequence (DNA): TGTGCCAGCAGCGACACTACAGGGCCCCACACTGAAGCTTTCTTT.

The CDR3 here is CASGLSSGGAPQYF. CDR3 sequence (DNA): TGTGCTAGTGGCCTCAGCTCGGGAGGTGCACCGCAGTACTTC. The V call is TRBV12-5, the J call TRBJ2-7; 7 nucleotides align to TRBD2. Germline V gene data show CDR1 as LGHNT and CDR2 as FRNRAP. The CDR3 has 14 residues. Trimming took 6 bases from V and 9 from J; bases not matched to a gene: 14.

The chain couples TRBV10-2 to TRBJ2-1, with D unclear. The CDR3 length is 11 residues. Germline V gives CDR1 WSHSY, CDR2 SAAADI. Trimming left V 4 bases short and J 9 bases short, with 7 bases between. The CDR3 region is CASSAGIEQFF. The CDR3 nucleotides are TGCGCCAGCAGTGCCGGTATTGAGCAGTTCTTC.

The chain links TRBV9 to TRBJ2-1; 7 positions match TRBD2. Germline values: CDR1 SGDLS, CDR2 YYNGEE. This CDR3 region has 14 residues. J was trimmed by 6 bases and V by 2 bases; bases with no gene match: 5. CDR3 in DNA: TGTGCCAGCAGCGTCGGGACTAAACCCAATGAGCAGTTCTTC. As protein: CASSVGTKPNEQFF.

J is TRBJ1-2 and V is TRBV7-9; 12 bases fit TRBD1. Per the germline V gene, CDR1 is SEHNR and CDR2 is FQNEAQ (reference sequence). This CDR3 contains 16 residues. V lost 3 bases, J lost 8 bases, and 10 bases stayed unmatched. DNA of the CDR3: TGTGCCAGCAGCTTCGCCACCGGGACAGGGGGCGGAGGCTACACCTTC. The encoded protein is CASSFATGTGGGGYTF.

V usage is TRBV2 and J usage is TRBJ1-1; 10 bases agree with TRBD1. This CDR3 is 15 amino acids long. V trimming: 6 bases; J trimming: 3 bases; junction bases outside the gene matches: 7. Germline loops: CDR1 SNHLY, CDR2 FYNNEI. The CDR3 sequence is CASSDGDRGDTEAFF. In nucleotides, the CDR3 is TGTGCCAGCAGCGACGGGGACAGGGGAGACACTGAAGCTTTCTTT. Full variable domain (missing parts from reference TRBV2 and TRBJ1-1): EPEVTQTPSHQVTQMGQEVILRCVPISNHLYFYWYRQILGQKVEFLVSFYNNEISEKSEIFDDQFSVERPDGSNFTLKIRSTKLEDSAMYFCASSDGDRGDTEAFFGQGTRLTVV.

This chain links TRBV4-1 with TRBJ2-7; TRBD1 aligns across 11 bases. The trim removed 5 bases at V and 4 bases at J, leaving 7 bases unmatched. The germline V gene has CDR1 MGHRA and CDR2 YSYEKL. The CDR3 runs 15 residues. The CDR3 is CASSKPGQGDYEQYF. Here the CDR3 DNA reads TGCGCCAGCAGCAAACCGGGACAGGGGGATTACGAGCAGTACTTC.

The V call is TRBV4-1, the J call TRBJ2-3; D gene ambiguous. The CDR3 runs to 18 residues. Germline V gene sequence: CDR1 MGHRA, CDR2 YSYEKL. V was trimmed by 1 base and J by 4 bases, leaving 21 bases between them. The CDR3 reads CASSQVIAGTLSADTQYF. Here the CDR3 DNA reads TGCGCCAGCAGCCAAGTTATAGCAGGAACGCTCAGCGCAGATACGCAGTATTTT.

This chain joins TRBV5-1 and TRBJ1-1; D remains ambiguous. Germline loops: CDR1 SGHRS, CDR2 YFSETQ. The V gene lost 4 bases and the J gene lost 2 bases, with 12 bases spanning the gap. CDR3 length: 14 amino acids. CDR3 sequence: CASSLTRGNTEAFF. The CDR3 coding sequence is TGCGCCAGCAGCCTCACACGAGGAAACACTGAAGCTTTCTTT.

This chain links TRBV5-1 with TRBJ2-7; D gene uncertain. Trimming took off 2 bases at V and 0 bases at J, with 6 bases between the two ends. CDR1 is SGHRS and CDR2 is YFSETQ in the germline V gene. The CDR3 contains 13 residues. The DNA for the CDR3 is TGCGCCAGCAGCTTCGGCTACTCCTACGAGCAGTACTTC. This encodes CASSFGYSYEQYF.

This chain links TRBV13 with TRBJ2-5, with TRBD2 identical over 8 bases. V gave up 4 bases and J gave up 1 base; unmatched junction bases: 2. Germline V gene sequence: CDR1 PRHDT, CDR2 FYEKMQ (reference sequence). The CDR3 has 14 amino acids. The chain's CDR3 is CASSSREAQETQYF. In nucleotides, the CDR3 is TGTGCCAGCAGCTCGCGGGAGGCCCAAGAGACCCAGTACTTC.

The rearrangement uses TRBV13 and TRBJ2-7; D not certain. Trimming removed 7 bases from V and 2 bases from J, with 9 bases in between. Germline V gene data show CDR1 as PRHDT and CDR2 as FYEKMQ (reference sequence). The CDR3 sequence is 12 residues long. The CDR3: CASTGRTYEQYF. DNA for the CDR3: TGTGCCAGCACTGGGCGGACCTACGAGCAGTACTTC. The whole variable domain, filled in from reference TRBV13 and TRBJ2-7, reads AAGVIQSPRHLIKEKRETATLKCYPIPRHDTVYWYQQGPGQDPQFLISFYEKMQSDKGSIPDRFSAQQFSDYHSELNMSSLELGDSALYFCASTGRTYEQYFGPGTRLTVT.

CDR3 nucleotide sequence: TGCAGCGTTGCATACAACAGGGGTAACTATGGCTACACCTTC. This sequence encodes CSVAYNRGNYGYTF. The chain recombines TRBV29-1 with TRBJ1-2; 7 positions match TRBD1. The CDR3 extends over 14 amino acids. Germline CDR1 SQVTM, CDR2 ANQGSEA. J was trimmed by 1 base and V by 4 bases; bases with no gene match: 6.

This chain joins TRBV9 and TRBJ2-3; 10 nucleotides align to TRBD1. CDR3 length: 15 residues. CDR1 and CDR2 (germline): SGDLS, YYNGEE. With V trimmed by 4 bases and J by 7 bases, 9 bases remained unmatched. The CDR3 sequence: CASSLEWDRGNTQYF. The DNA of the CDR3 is TGTGCCAGCAGCCTAGAGTGGGACAGGGGAAATACGCAGTATTTT. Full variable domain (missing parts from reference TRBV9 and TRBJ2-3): DSGVTQTPKHLITATGQRVTLRCSPRSGDLSVYWYQQSLDQGLQFLIQYYNGEERAKGNILERFSAQQFPDLHSELNLSSLELGDSALYFCASSLEWDRGNTQYFGPGTRLTVL.

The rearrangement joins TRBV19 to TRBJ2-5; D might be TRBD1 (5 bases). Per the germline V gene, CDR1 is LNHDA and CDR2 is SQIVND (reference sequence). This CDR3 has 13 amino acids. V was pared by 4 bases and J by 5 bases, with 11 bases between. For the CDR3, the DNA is TGTGCCAGTAGTACCGACAGCCAGGAGACCCAGTACTTC. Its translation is CASSTDSQETQYF.